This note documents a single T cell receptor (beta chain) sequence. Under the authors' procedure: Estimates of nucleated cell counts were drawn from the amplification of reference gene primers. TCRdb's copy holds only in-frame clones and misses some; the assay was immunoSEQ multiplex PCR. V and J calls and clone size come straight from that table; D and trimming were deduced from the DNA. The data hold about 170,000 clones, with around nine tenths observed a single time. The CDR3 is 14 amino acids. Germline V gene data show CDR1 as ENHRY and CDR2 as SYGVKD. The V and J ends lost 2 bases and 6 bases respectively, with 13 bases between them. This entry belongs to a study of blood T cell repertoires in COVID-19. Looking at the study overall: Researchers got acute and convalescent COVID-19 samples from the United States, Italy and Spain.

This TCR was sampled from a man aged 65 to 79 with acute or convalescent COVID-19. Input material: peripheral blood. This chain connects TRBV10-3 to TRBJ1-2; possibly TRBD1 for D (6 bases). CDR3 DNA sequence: TGTGCCATCAGTGAGGGGCAGGGGAGGGATGGCTACACCTTC. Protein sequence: CAISEGQGRDGYTF.